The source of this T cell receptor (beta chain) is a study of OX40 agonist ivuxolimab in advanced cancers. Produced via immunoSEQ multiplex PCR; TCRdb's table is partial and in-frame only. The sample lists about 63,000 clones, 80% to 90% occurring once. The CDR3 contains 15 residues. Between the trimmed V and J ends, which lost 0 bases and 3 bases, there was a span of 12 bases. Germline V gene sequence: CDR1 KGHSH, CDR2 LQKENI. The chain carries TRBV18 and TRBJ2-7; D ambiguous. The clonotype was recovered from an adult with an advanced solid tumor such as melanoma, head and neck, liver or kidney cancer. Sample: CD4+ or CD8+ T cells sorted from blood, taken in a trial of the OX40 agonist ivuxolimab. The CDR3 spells CASSPPFLQGYEQYF. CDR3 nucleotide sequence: TGTGCCAGCTCACCACCCTTCCTGCAAGGCTACGAGCAGTACTTC.